The 21 T cell receptor beta chains reported below all come from one sample, sequenced in a study of OX40 agonist ivuxolimab in advanced cancers. Libraries were prepared by immunoSEQ multiplex PCR; TCRdb keeps only in-frame clonotypes and omits some of them. The sample has approximately 90,000 clones, approximately 90% seen once; the top ten hold roughly 0.3%. The material sequenced was CD4+ or CD8+ T cells sorted from blood, taken in a trial of the OX40 agonist ivuxolimab. These receptors came from an adult with an advanced solid tumor such as melanoma, head and neck, liver or kidney cancer.

DNA of the CDR3: TGTGCCAGCAGTTTCCAAAGGCACAATGAGCAGTTCTTC. This encodes CASSFQRHNEQFF. J is TRBJ2-1 and V is TRBV27, with no clear D. Germline V gene sequence: CDR1 MNHEY, CDR2 SMNVEV (reference sequence). This CDR3 is built from 13 residues. The germline V and J ends were trimmed by 3 bases and 5 bases, with 8 bases remaining between them.

The CDR3 region is CASSLVEGFVSTDTQYF. Written as DNA, the CDR3 is TGTGCCAGCAGTTTGGTCGAGGGTTTCGTTTCCACAGATACGCAGTATTTT. The chain has TRBV27 and TRBJ2-3; perhaps TRBD2 as D (5 bases). The CDR3 length is 17 residues. V was trimmed by 3 bases and J by 2 bases, leaving 18 bases between them. Germline CDR1 MNHEY, CDR2 SMNVEV (reference sequence).

This sequence joins TRBV7-2 and TRBJ2-1; perhaps TRBD1 as D (5 bases). The CDR3 has 15 amino acids. Germline CDR1 is SGHTA and CDR2 is FQGNSA. V was shortened by 5 bases and J by 3 bases, with 14 bases between the two germline ends. Here the CDR3 reads CASSNQGGVYNEQFF. The CDR3 DNA reads TGTGCCAGCAGCAACCAGGGCGGAGTCTACAATGAGCAGTTCTTC.

The J gene is TRBJ2-3, the V gene TRBV13; tentative D call: TRBD2 (6 bases). The CDR3 contains 19 residues. Trimming removed 1 base from V and 4 bases from J, with 24 bases in between. The germline V gene encodes CDR1 PRHDT and CDR2 FYEKMQ (reference sequence). As DNA, the CDR3 is TGTGCCAGCAGCTTAGACCAATCCACCCTGACTAGGCCAGCAGATACGCAGTATTTT. This encodes CASSLDQSTLTRPADTQYF.

This clone was counted once. The J gene is TRBJ2-5, the V gene TRBV6-5; D gene ambiguous. The CDR3 totals 14 residues. Germline V gene lookup returns CDR1 MNHEY and CDR2 SVGAGI. V was pared by 5 bases and J by 1 base, with 11 bases between. In nucleotides, the CDR3 is TGTGCCAGCAGTCCTTCTAGGCTCCAAGAGACCCAGTACTTC. The encoded protein is CASSPSRLQETQYF.

The gene calls are TRBV5-1 and TRBJ1-5; D is ambiguous. Between the trimmed V and J ends, which lost 0 bases and 0 bases, there was a span of 16 bases. The CDR3 has 18 residues. Germline V CDR1 and CDR2: SGHRS, YFSETQ. CDR3 coding DNA: TGCGCCAGCAGCTTGGAGCCGACGGAGGGTACTAGCAATCAGCCCCAGCATTTT. Its protein product is CASSLEPTEGTSNQPQHF.

This clone was recorded only once. The gene calls are TRBV30 and TRBJ2-5; TRBD1 agrees at 7 bases. V was clipped by 2 bases and J by 5 bases; unmatched bases: 5. Germline lookup yields CDR1 GTSNPN and CDR2 SVGIG (reference sequence). The CDR3 is 13 amino acids. The CDR3 region is CAWSRQGGETQYF. DNA for the CDR3: TGTGCCTGGAGTAGACAGGGTGGGGAGACCCAGTACTTC.

The J gene is TRBJ1-1, the V gene TRBV7-2, with D possibly TRBD1 on 5 matching bases. There are 18 residues in the CDR3. Germline CDR1 reads SGHTA; CDR2 reads FQGNSA. Trimming cost V 4 bases and J 1 base, with 22 bases left between them. The CDR3 sequence is CASSSRTSRGVWNTEAFF. CDR3 nucleotide sequence: TGTGCCAGCAGCTCACGTACCTCCCGGGGGGTCTGGAACACTGAAGCTTTCTTT.

The rearrangement joins TRBV6-5 to TRBJ2-5; no clear D gene. The J call may be incorrect, as the DNA end agrees better with TRBJ2-7. CDR1 MNHEY and CDR2 SVGAGI come from the germline V gene. This CDR3 contains 13 residues. The chain's CDR3 is CASGQAFSYEQYF. The CDR3 region has the DNA TGTGCCAGCGGGCAGGCTTTCTCCTACGAGCAGTACTTC.

The chain combines TRBV18 with TRBJ1-3; weak D call: TRBD1 (5 bases). Germline-derived CDR1 and CDR2 are KGHSH and LQKENI. Deletions cut 0 bases from V and 0 bases from J, with 6 bases between. The CDR3 contains 15 residues. CDR3 amino acids: CASSPPGRSGNTIYF. The DNA of the CDR3 is TGTGCCAGCTCACCACCGGGGCGCTCTGGAAACACCATATATTTT.

The rearrangement uses TRBV7-7 and TRBJ2-1; TRBD2 matches 8 bases. The CDR3 consists of 14 residues. Germline CDR1 reads SSHAT; CDR2 reads FNYEAQ (reference sequence). V lost 5 bases to trimming and J lost 6 bases; unmatched junction nucleotides: 6. In DNA form, the CDR3 reads TGTGCCAGCAGCCCAACTAGCGGACCCAATGAGCAGTTCTTC. Translating it yields CASSPTSGPNEQFF. The variable domain in full, with the rest retrieved from reference TRBV7-7 and TRBJ2-1, is GAGVSQSPRYKVTKRGQDVTLRCDPISSHATLYWYQQALGQGPEFLTYFNYEAQPDKSGLPSDRFSAERPEGSISTLTIQRTEQRDSAMYRCASSPTSGPNEQFFGPGTRLTVL.

Regarding this clone: Other nucleotide sequences from this sample produce the same CDR3. The V and J genes are TRBV5-1 and TRBJ2-7; D gene ambiguous. CDR3 size: 11 residues. V gave up 0 bases and J gave up 4 bases, with 2 bases separating them. CDR1 is SGHRS, CDR2 YFSETQ, per germline. The CDR3 DNA follows: TGCGCCAGCAGCTTGGGGTACGAGCAGTACTTC. The encoded protein is CASSLGYEQYF. Full variable domain (outside the CDR3, taken from reference TRBV5-1 and TRBJ2-7): KAGVTQTPRYLIKTRGQQVTLSCSPISGHRSVSWYQQTPGQGLQFLFEYFSETQRNKGNFPGRFSGRQFSNSRSEMNVSTLELGDSALYLCASSLGYEQYFGPGTRLTVT.

Only one count was recorded for this clone. V is TRBV7-2 and J is TRBJ2-2; D call uncertain. The V and J ends lost 3 bases and 8 bases respectively, with 13 bases between them. Per germline, CDR1 SGHTA and CDR2 FQGNSA. This CDR3 has 14 amino acids. The CDR3 region is CASSLFGLEGELFF. The DNA of the CDR3 is TGTGCCAGCAGCTTGTTCGGGCTGGAAGGGGAGCTGTTTTTT. Based on the CDR3 plus reference TRBV7-2 and TRBJ2-2, the full variable domain is GAGVSQSPSNKVTEKGKDVELRCDPISGHTALYWYRQSLGQGLEFLIYFQGNSAPDKSGLPSDRFSAERTGGSVSTLTIQRTQQEDSAVYLCASSLFGLEGELFFGEGSRLTVL.

In this sample, this clone turned up once. The rearrangement links TRBV10-3 to TRBJ2-5; D not certain. TRBJ2-7 matches the DNA end more closely, so the J call is doubtful. The CDR3 runs 15 residues. CDR1 ENHRY and CDR2 SYGVKD come from the germline V gene. The CDR3 DNA is TGTGCCACGGCCTTGACAAATCAAGCGTCCTACGAGCAGTACTTC. It is translated as CATALTNQASYEQYF.

The V gene is TRBV6-1, the J gene TRBJ1-5, with 7 bases identical to TRBD1. The CDR3 spans 13 residues. From germline, CDR1 is MNHNS and CDR2 SASEGT. The V gene end was trimmed by 6 bases and the J gene end by 4 bases; junction bases not matched to a gene: 3. CDR3 region: CASRETGNQPQHF. The DNA for the CDR3 is TGTGCCAGCAGAGAGACAGGGAATCAGCCCCAGCATTTT.

V usage is TRBV21-1 and J usage is TRBJ2-5. TRBV21-1 is a listed pseudogene. This CDR3 region has 12 residues. DNA for the CDR3: TGTGCCAGCAGCTTTGCCTCAAAGACCCAGTACTTC. Translated: CASSFASKTQYF.

The rearrangement uses TRBV19 and TRBJ2-7; tentatively, D is TRBD1 or TRBD2 (5 bases each). CDR1 is LNHDA, CDR2 SQIVND, per germline (reference sequence). The CDR3 extends over 14 amino acids. V lost 5 bases to trimming and J lost 6 bases, with 17 bases between them. As DNA, the CDR3 is TGTGCCAGTAGTCCCCGGGGCGTCATGGGCGAGCAGTACTTC. It yields the protein CASSPRGVMGEQYF.

The V gene is TRBV7-2, the J gene TRBJ1-3; unclear D gene. The ends were cut back, 7 bases at V and 0 bases at J, with 13 bases in the middle. Germline assignment: CDR1 SGHTA and CDR2 FQGNSA. CDR3 size: 15 residues. The CDR3 spells CASTLRIGSGNTIYF. CDR3 nucleotides: TGTGCCAGCACCCTTAGAATCGGCTCTGGAAACACCATATATTTT.

The V and J genes are TRBV18 and TRBJ2-1; TRBD1 matches at 7 bases. CDR1 KGHSH and CDR2 LQKENI come from the germline V gene. V gave up 3 bases and J gave up 5 bases; unmatched junction bases: 4. CDR3 length: 14 residues. CDR3 DNA sequence: TGTGCCAGCTCACCCCTGGGGACAGACAATGAGCAGTTCTTC. Amino acid sequence: CASSPLGTDNEQFF.

This clone occurred a few times. The CDR3 DNA is TGTGCCAGCTCACCACGGGCAGGGGCCGGGGACACTGAAGCTTTCTTT. This codes for CASSPRAGAGDTEAFF. The chain recombines TRBV18 with TRBJ1-1, with D possibly being TRBD1 (6 bases). The V and J ends lost 1 base and 3 bases respectively, with 15 bases between them. CDR1 is KGHSH, CDR2 LQKENI, per germline. The CDR3 extends over 16 amino acids.

The chain couples TRBV6-1 to TRBJ1-4, with D unresolved. Germline CDR1 is MNHNS and CDR2 is SASEGT. The CDR3 contains 15 residues. V lost 7 bases, J lost 0 bases, and 12 bases lay in between. This CDR3 is CASNLPRATNEKLFF. DNA of the CDR3: TGTGCCAGCAACCTCCCCCGGGCAACTAATGAAAAACTGTTTTTT.